This paragraph reports one T cell receptor (beta chain). Its antigen remains unidentified. The junction departs from the called germline gene at one end, perhaps through a read error. The library came from three nested PCR rounds adapted from ARM-PCR protocols. TCRdb called the multiplex PCR reads again in MiXCR, with one record for every CDR3 protein. The sample lists under 150,000 distinct CDR3 sequences, roughly 66% occurring once. These data are taken from a study of tumor and adjacent non-tumor tissue in lung cancer. Findings and limits, study-wide: Normal lung showed higher cumulative top 100 clone frequency than tumor. Significantly higher TCR diversity was found in tumor than normal lung.

RNA was extracted from bulk tissue without any cell sorting. Chemotherapy-naive patients with new lung cancer underwent thoracic surgery in China, August–late 2014. Germline V gene data show CDR1 as LGHNA and CDR2 as YNFKEQ. This CDR3 is 16 amino acids long. Sequencing used lung tumor tissue. The V and J genes are TRBV4-2 and TRBJ2-3; D is possibly TRBD2 (5 bases). This sequence originates from a man aged 60 to 75 with small cell lung cancer. The CDR3 bases are TGTGCCAGCAGCCAAGTCGGTTCCTCTAGCACAGATACGCTGTATTTT. The encoded protein is CASSQVGSSSTDTLYF.